These 7 T cell receptor beta chains came from one sample sequenced in a study of T cell changes during pregnancy in multiple sclerosis. Repertoires were generated with immunoSEQ multiplex PCR, while TCRdb's copy carries only in-frame clones and drops some. The sample includes approximately 84,000 clones, around 94% of them seen just once. Sequenced here: peripheral blood, sampled in the second trimester of pregnancy. The source of these receptors is a female donor in good health, enrolled as a control in a pregnancy study.

The chain recombines TRBV28 with TRBJ2-7, with a weak D call TRBD2 (5 bases). V lost 4 bases and J 5 bases, leaving 18 bases between the germline ends. The V gene's germline CDR1 is MDHEN and CDR2 SYDVKM. The CDR3 has 15 residues. The CDR3 loop reads CASSSLRGTINEQYF. CDR3 bases: TGTGCCAGCAGTTCCCTTCGGGGAACAATCAACGAGCAGTACTTC.

V usage is TRBV6-5 and J usage is TRBJ1-5; D uncertain. The CDR3 consists of 15 residues. Looked up from germline, CDR1 is MNHEY and CDR2 is SVGAGI. V was clipped by 6 bases and J by 2 bases, with 14 bases between them. The CDR3 DNA reads as TGTGCCAGCAGCCCGGGGTCGCGTGGCAATCAGCCCCAGCATTTT. Translating it yields CASSPGSRGNQPQHF.

In this sample, this clone turned up once. The rearrangement links TRBV6-4 to TRBJ2-2; 12 bases agree with TRBD1. This CDR3 region has 16 residues. V shed 3 bases and J 5 bases; nucleotides not matched to a gene: 4. CDR1 and CDR2 (germline): MRHNA, SNTAGT. The CDR3 protein is CASSDSGQGATGELFF. The CDR3 DNA is TGTGCCAGCAGTGATTCGGGACAGGGGGCGACCGGGGAGCTGTTTTTT.

The V call is TRBV9, the J call TRBJ2-7; the match to TRBD2 covers 9 bases. The CDR3 contains 14 residues. After removal of 8 bases from V and 4 bases from J, the junction contained 10 bases not matched to a gene. Germline loops: CDR1 SGDLS, CDR2 YYNGEE. In DNA form, the CDR3 reads TGTGCCAGTTTCCAGGGTAGCGGGGGATACGAGCAGTACTTC. Protein: CASFQGSGGYEQYF.

The chain links TRBV11-1 to TRBJ1-2, with 8 bases aligning to TRBD1. The germline V gene has CDR1 SGHAT and CDR2 FQDESV (reference sequence). V lost 3 bases and J lost 5; bases outside the gene matches: 5. CDR3 length equals 14 residues. CDR3 region: CASSLDRARYGYTF. In DNA form, the CDR3 reads TGTGCCAGCAGCTTGGACAGGGCGCGATATGGCTACACCTTC. Drawing the rest from reference TRBV11-1 and TRBJ1-2, the complete variable domain is EAEVAQSPRYKITEKSQAVAFWCDPISGHATLYWYRQILGQGPELLVQFQDESVVDDSQLPKDRFSAERLKGVDSTLKIQPAELGDSAMYLCASSLDRARYGYTFGSGTRLTVV.

The J gene is TRBJ1-1, the V gene TRBV6-6, with D maybe TRBD1 (5 bases). This CDR3 is 15 amino acids long. Germline CDR1 reads MNHNY; CDR2 reads SVGAGI (reference sequence). V was shortened by 2 bases and J by 1 base, with 11 bases between the two germline ends. CDR3 region: CASSYERGGNTEAFF. In DNA, the CDR3 is TGTGCCAGCAGTTACGAGCGGGGGGGGAACACTGAAGCTTTCTTT.

This clone showed up just once. This chain uses TRBV2 with TRBJ2-7; 9 bases are a match to TRBD1. Germline lookup yields CDR1 SNHLY and CDR2 FYNNEI. The CDR3 is 13 residues long. Trimming took 9 bases from V and 3 from J; bases not matched to a gene: 6. CDR3 loop: CARGTGSSYEQYF. Written as DNA, the CDR3 is TGTGCCAGAGGGACAGGGAGCAGCTACGAGCAGTACTTC.